This T cell receptor (beta chain) stems from a study of blood T cell repertoires in COVID-19. Study as a whole: Collection of acute and convalescent COVID-19 samples took place in the United States, Italy and Spain. PBMCs, B-cell-depleted T cells, or T cells provided the cDNA or gDNA that made up the material.

Original data processing: Scientists estimated how many nucleated cells there were by amplifying reference gene primers. Sequencing was performed with immunoSEQ multiplex PCR; in TCRdb, only in-frame clones are kept and a portion is missing. Clone size and the V and J calls come from that table; the DNA yielded D and trimming. Of a few hundred thousand clones listed, around 92% are singletons. The Seattle patients joined while their infection was active and were tracked longitudinally afterward. In germline, CDR1 is KGHSH, CDR2 LQKENI. The V end was cut by 4 bases, the J end by 7 bases, with 11 bases between. This CDR3 contains 13 residues.

The origin of this receptor is a woman younger than 45 with COVID-19, enrolled during active disease. This sequence joins TRBV18 and TRBJ2-1; maybe TRBD2 (6 bases). The source material was peripheral blood. The CDR3 is CASSLGTFNEQFF. DNA for the CDR3: TGTGCCAGCTCACTCGGGACTTTTAATGAGCAGTTCTTC.